The 7 T cell receptor beta chains below were found in one sample sequenced in a study of blood T cell repertoires in COVID-19. Only in-frame clones appear in the TCRdb table, and some are missing; sequencing was by immunoSEQ multiplex PCR. Here the sample spans around 160,000 clones, approximately 91% being singletons. What was sequenced was peripheral blood. All receptors derive from a human donor in a cohort sampled during active COVID-19.

The chain combines TRBV28 with TRBJ2-7, with 10 bases identical to TRBD2. Germline V gene sequence: CDR1 MDHEN, CDR2 SYDVKM. The CDR3 has 16 amino acids. The V and J ends lost 2 bases and 2 bases, in that order; junction bases with no gene match: 6. The CDR3 region is CASSLSGLAGAYEQYF. CDR3 bases: TGTGCCAGCAGTTTAAGTGGGCTAGCGGGAGCCTACGAGCAGTACTTC.

This clone was counted only a few times. The chain employs TRBV2 and TRBJ2-2; TRBD2 matches at 10 bases. V was clipped by 7 bases and J by 6 bases; unmatched bases: 8. This CDR3 comprises 15 residues. Germline CDR1 and CDR2: SNHLY and FYNNEI. CDR3 amino acids: CASTPSGGVPGELFF. CDR3 bases: TGTGCCAGCACCCCGAGCGGGGGGGTCCCCGGGGAGCTGTTTTTT.

The V call is TRBV30, the J call TRBJ1-2; D unresolved. The germline gives CDR1 GTSNPN, CDR2 SVGIG (reference sequence). V lost 0 bases, J lost 3 bases, and 8 bases lay in between. CDR3 size: 13 residues. The CDR3 nucleotides are TGTGCCTGGAGTGTACATACGTACTATGGCTACACCTTC. Amino acid sequence: CAWSVHTYYGYTF.

This rearrangement joins TRBV28 to TRBJ1-1; 8 nucleotides agree with TRBD1. This CDR3 region has 15 residues. CDR1 and CDR2 from the germline V gene are MDHEN and SYDVKM. Trimming took 6 bases from V and 5 from J; bases not matched to a gene: 11. The CDR3 coding sequence is TGTGCCAGCAGATATTCAGGGGGCGTGGGTACTGAAGCTTTCTTT. It encodes CASRYSGGVGTEAFF.

J is TRBJ1-2 and V is TRBV19; possibly TRBD1 for D (5 bases). The CDR3 has 13 amino acids. Germline V lookup: CDR1 LNHDA, CDR2 SQIVND (reference sequence). The V and J ends lost 6 bases and 6 bases respectively, with 14 bases between them. This CDR3 reads CASRGRGSNGYTF. In DNA, the CDR3 is TGTGCCAGTAGGGGACGGGGGTCGAATGGCTACACCTTC.

The V call is TRBV30, the J call TRBJ1-5; D remains ambiguous. The CDR3 extends over 14 amino acids. The V and J ends lost 0 bases and 3 bases respectively, with 9 bases between them. Germline assignment: CDR1 GTSNPN and CDR2 SVGIG (reference sequence). CDR3 bases: TGTGCCTGGAGTGTGAGAGGGTTCAATCAGCCCCAGCATTTT. Encoded protein: CAWSVRGFNQPQHF.

The gene calls are TRBV6-5 and TRBJ1-5; 9 nucleotides line up with TRBD1. V trimming: 6 bases; J trimming: 4 bases; junction bases outside the gene matches: 7. This CDR3 is built from 15 residues. The germline V gene has CDR1 MNHEY and CDR2 SVGAGI. CDR3 coding DNA: TGTGCCAGCAGGAAAGAACAGGGGGCAAATCAGCCCCAGCATTTT. Protein sequence: CASRKEQGANQPQHF.